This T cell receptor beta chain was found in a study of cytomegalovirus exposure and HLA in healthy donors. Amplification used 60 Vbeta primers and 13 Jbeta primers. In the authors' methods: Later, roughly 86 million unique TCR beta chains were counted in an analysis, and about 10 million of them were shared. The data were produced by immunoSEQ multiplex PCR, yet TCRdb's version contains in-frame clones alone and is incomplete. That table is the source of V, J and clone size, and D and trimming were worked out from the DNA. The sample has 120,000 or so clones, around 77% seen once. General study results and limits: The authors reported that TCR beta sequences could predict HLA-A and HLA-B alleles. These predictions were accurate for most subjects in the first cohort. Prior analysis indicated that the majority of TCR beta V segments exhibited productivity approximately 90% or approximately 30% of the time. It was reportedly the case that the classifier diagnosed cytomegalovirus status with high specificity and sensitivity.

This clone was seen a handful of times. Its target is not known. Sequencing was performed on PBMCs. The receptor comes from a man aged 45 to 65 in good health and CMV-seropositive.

The CDR3 sequence: CASSWTGDSSYEQYF. Written as DNA, the CDR3 is TGCGCCAGCAGCTGGACAGGCGACAGCTCCTACGAGCAGTACTTC. The chain links TRBV4-1 to TRBJ2-5; 7 nucleotides match TRBD1. The J call is doubtful: the DNA matches TRBJ2-7 better. The germline V gene encodes CDR1 MGHRA and CDR2 YSYEKL. The CDR3 consists of 15 residues.